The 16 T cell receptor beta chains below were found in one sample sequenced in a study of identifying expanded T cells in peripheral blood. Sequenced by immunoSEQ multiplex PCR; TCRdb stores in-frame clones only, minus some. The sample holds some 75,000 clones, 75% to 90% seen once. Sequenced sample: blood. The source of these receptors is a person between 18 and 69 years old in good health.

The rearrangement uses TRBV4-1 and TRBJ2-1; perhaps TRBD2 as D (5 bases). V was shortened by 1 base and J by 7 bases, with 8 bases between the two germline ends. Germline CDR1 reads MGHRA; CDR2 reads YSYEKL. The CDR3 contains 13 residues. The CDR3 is CASSQAGVNEQFF. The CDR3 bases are TGCGCCAGCAGCCAAGCCGGGGTAAATGAGCAGTTCTTC.

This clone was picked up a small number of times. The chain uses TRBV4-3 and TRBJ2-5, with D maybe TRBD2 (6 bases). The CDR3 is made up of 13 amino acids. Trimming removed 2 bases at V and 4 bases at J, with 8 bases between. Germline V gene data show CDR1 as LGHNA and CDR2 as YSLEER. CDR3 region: CASSQTAGETQYF. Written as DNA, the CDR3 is TGCGCCAGCAGCCAAACAGCGGGAGAGACCCAGTACTTC.

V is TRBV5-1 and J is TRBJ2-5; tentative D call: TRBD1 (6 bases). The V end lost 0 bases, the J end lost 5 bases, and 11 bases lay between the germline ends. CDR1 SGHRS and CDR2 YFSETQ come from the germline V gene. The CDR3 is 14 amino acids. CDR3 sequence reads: CASSLVQGHETQYF. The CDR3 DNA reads TGCGCCAGCAGCTTGGTACAGGGTCACGAGACCCAGTACTTC.

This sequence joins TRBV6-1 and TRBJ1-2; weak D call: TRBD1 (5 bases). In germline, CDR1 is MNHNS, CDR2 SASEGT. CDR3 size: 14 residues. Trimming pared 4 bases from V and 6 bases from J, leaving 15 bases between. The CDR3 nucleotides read TGTGCCAGCAGTGCTGCCAGGGAGGTCCATGGCTACACCTTC. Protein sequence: CASSAAREVHGYTF.

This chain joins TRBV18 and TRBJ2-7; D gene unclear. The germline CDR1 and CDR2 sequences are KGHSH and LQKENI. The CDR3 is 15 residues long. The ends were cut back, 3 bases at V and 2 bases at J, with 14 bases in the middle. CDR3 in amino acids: CASSPFSGSTYEQYF. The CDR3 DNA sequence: TGTGCCAGCTCACCTTTTTCCGGTTCCACCTACGAGCAGTACTTC.

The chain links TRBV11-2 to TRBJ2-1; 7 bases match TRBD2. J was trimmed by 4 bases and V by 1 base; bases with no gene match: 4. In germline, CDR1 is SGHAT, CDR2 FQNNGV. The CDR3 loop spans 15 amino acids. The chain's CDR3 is CASSLAPGGYNEQFF. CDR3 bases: TGTGCCAGCAGCTTAGCGCCGGGGGGATACAATGAGCAGTTCTTC.

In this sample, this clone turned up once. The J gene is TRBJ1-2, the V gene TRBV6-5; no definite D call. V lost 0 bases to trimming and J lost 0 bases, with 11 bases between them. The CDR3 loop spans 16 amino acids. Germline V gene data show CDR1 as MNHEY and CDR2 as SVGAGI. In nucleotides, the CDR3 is TGTGCCAGCAGTTACTCCGGGGATCCAGCTAACTATGGCTACACCTTC. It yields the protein CASSYSGDPANYGYTF.

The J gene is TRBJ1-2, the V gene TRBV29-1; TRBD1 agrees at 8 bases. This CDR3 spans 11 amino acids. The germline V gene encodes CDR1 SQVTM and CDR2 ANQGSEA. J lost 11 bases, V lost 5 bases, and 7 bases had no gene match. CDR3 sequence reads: CSVPRGLTYTF. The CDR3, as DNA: TGCAGCGTTCCCAGGGGGCTGACGTACACCTTC.

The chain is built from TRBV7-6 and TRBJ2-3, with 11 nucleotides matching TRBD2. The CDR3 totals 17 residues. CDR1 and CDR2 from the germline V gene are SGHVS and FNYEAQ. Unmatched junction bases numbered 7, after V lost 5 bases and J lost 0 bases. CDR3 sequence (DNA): TGTGCCAGCAGCAACAGACTAGCGGGGAGTAGCACAGATACGCAGTATTTT. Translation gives CASSNRLAGSSTDTQYF.

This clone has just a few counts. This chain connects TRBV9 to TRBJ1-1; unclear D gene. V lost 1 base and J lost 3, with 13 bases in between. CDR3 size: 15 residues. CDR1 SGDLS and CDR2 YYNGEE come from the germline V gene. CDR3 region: CASSVFADPDTEAFF. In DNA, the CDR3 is TGTGCCAGCAGCGTATTCGCGGACCCCGACACTGAAGCTTTCTTT.

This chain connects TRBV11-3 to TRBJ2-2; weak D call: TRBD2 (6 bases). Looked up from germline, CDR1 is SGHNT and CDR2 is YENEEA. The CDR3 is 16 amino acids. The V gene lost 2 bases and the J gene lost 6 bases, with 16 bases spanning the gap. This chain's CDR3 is CASSLYGSRDPGELFF. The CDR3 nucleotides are TGTGCCAGCAGCTTATACGGGTCGCGGGACCCCGGGGAGCTGTTTTTT.

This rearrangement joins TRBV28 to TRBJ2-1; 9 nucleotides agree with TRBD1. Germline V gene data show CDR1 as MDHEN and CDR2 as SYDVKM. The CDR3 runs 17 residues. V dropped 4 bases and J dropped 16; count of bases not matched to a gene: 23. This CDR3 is CASSSRSSGQRTGVGFF. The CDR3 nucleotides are TGTGCCAGCAGTTCCCGAAGCTCCGGGCAGCGGACAGGGGTGGGATTCTTC.

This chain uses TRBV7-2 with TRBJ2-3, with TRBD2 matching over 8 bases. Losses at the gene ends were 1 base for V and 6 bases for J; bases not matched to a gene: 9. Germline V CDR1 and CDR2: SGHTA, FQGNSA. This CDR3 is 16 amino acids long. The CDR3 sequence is CASSLDGGGKEDTQYF. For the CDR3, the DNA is TGTGCCAGCAGCTTAGACGGCGGGGGGAAGGAGGATACGCAGTATTTT. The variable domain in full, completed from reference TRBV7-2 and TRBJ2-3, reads GAGVSQSPSNKVTEKGKDVELRCDPISGHTALYWYRQSLGQGLEFLIYFQGNSAPDKSGLPSDRFSAERTGGSVSTLTIQRTQQEDSAVYLCASSLDGGGKEDTQYFGPGTRLTVL.

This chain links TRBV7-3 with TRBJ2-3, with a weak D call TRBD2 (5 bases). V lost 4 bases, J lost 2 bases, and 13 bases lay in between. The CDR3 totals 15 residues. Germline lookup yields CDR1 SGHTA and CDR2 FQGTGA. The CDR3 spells CASSSLGEYTDTQYF. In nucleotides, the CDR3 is TGTGCCAGCAGCTCCCTCGGGGAGTACACAGATACGCAGTATTTT. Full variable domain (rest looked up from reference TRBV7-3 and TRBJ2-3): GAGVSQTPSNKVTEKGKYVELRCDPISGHTALYWYRQSLGQGPEFLIYFQGTGAADDSGLPNDRFFAVRPEGSVSTLKIQRTERGDSAVYLCASSSLGEYTDTQYFGPGTRLTVL.

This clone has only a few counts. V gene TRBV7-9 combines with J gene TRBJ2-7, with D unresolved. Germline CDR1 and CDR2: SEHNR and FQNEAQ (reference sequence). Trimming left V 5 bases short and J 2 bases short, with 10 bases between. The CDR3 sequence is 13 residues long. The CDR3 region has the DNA TGTGCCAGCAGCCCCCGAGGTCCCTACGAGCAGTACTTC. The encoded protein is CASSPRGPYEQYF.

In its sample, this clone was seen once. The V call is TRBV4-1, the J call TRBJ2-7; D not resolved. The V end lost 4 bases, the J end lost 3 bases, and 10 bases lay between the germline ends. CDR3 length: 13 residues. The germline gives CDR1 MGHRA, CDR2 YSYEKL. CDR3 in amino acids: CASSPLLLYEQYF. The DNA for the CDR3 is TGCGCCAGCAGCCCCCTACTTCTCTACGAGCAGTACTTC.